The rows below give T cell receptor beta chains drawn from one sample of a study of blood T cells in healthy people across ages. TCRdb reprocessed the 5' RACE reads with MiXCR, giving one entry per CDR3 protein. The repertoire has about 540,000 distinct CDR3 sequences, approximately 25% of them found once; the top ten carry roughly 10%. The sample was also linked to a second study, of T cells of mothers and their children.

The sample consisted of blood. The receptors derive from a boy aged 10-17 years in good health. Each CDR3 is given with its conserved first and last residue.

CASRGDRDTGELFF | TRBV6-1
CASSGRQTDTQYF | TRBV5-1
CASSPSPGTGGTEAFF | TRBV5-1
CASSFRVDNEQFF | TRBV28
CASTLGRHDTDSYEQYF | TRBV7-8
CSPARGNEQFF | TRBV29-1
CAISEGRDRVDYGYTF | TRBV10-3
CSVPRVNSGRALNEQYF | TRBV20-1
CASSRASGAYNEQFF | TRBV7-9
CASSPLSGQGADTQYF | TRBV6-2/TRBV6-3
CASSYGPARQGRGYTF | TRBV7-2
CSVRTDLNYGYTF | TRBV29-1
CASSKAIGERGMWETQYF | TRBV21-1
CSARGGGNGQPQHF | TRBV20-1
CASSFQWRNSGNTIYF | TRBV7-2
CASSPWTGDNTEAFF | TRBV19
CASSFNRGTDTQYF | TRBV11-2
CASSSPPGHSTDTQYF | TRBV6-5
CASSWPEQFF | TRBV28
CASSLERVAGGGGRTDTQYF | TRBV11-2